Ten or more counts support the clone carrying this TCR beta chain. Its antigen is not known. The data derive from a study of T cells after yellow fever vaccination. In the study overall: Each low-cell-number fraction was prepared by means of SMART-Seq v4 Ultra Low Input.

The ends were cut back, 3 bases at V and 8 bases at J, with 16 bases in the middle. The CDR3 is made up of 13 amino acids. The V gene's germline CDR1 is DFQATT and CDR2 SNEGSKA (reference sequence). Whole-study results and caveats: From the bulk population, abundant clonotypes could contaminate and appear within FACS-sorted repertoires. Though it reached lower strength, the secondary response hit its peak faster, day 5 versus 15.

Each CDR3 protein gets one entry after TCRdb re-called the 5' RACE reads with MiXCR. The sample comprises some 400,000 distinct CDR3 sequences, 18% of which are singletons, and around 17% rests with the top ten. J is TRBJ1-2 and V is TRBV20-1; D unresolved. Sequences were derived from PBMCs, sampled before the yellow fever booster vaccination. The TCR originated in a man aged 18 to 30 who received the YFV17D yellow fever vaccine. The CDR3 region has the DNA TGCAGTGCTAGCGGGCAGTCTTGGATCGGCTACACCTTC. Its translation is CSASGQSWIGYTF.